The following is a TCR beta chain sequence with its context. The protocol was immunoSEQ multiplex PCR, while the TCRdb copy is restricted to in-frame clones and leaves out a portion. This table holds over 45,000 clones, about nine tenths found once. This specimen belongs to a study of blood T cell repertoires in COVID-19. CDR1 is MNHEY and CDR2 is SVGAGI in the germline V gene. The V end was cut by 11 bases, the J end by 3 bases, with 16 bases between. The CDR3 has 13 residues. The sample comprised peripheral blood. This sequence was found in a man aged 50 to 59 with active COVID-19. The chain links TRBV6-5 to TRBJ1-1; no clear D. The CDR3 nucleotides read TGTGCCTCTCTACTAGGGAGTCACACTGAAGCTTTCTTT. Protein sequence: CASLLGSHTEAFF.